A selection of T cell receptor beta chains follows, all from one sample in a study of CD8+ T cells in alopecia areata. TCRdb's table, derived via immunoSEQ multiplex PCR, lists solely in-frame clones and lacks some. Among fewer than 250,000 clones listed, around two fifths were seen once. The sequences come from CD4+ T cells sorted from blood, collected at approximately week 37, from a patient treated with tofacitinib. The source of these receptors is a human donor with alopecia areata. Both conserved end residues are part of each CDR3. D genes are given only for firm matches. Size is stated for part of the rows, as once, few or many counts, or as a class when the clone is expanded.

abundance: few; d_gene: .; j_gene: TRBJ2-3; v_gene: TRBV29-1; CDR3nt: TGCAGCGTTGGGGAGTCAGGGCTCTCCCCAGATACGCAGTATTTT; CDR3aa: CSVGESGLSPDTQYF
abundance: few; d_gene: TRBD2; j_gene: TRBJ2-1; v_gene: TRBV19; CDR3nt: TGTGCCAGTAGGGGACTAGCGGGCGTGAATGAGCAGTTCTTC; CDR3aa: CASRGLAGVNEQFF
abundance: few; d_gene: .; j_gene: TRBJ2-3; v_gene: TRBV6-5; CDR3nt: TGTGCCAGCAGGGAATCCGATACGCAGTATTTT; CDR3aa: CASRESDTQYF
abundance: .; d_gene: .; j_gene: TRBJ1-5; v_gene: TRBV5-6; CDR3nt: TGTGCCAGCAGCTTGGAGGCGGCAACAAATCAGCCCCAGCATTTT; CDR3aa: CASSLEAATNQPQHF
abundance: .; d_gene: .; j_gene: TRBJ2-1; v_gene: TRBV2; CDR3nt: TGTGCCAGCAGTGCCCGGGCCAGCTCCTACAATGAGCAGTTCTTC; CDR3aa: CASSARASSYNEQFF
abundance: many; d_gene: .; j_gene: TRBJ2-1; v_gene: TRBV28; CDR3nt: TGTGCCAGCAGCAGGCTTGGGGGTTGGAATGAGCAGTTCTTC; CDR3aa: CASSRLGGWNEQFF
abundance: many; d_gene: .; j_gene: TRBJ2-6; v_gene: TRBV2; CDR3nt: TGTGCCAGCAAGGAGGGCTCTTCGTCTGGGGCCAACGTCCTGACTTTC; CDR3aa: CASKEGSSSGANVLTF
abundance: .; d_gene: TRBD2; j_gene: TRBJ2-1; v_gene: TRBV19; CDR3nt: TGTGCCAGTAGTATAAGGTTGACGGGGGGGAATGAGCAGTTCTTC; CDR3aa: CASSIRLTGGNEQFF
abundance: .; d_gene: .; j_gene: TRBJ1-1; v_gene: TRBV4-2; CDR3nt: TGTGCCAGCAGCCAAGAAACCGGGTACCCCACTGAAGCTTTCTTT; CDR3aa: CASSQETGYPTEAFF
abundance: once; d_gene: TRBD2; j_gene: TRBJ2-7; v_gene: TRBV15; CDR3nt: TGTGCCACCAGCACCCTAGCGGGAATGTGGAACGAGCAGTACTTC; CDR3aa: CATSTLAGMWNEQYF
abundance: .; d_gene: .; j_gene: TRBJ2-7; v_gene: TRBV5-8; CDR3nt: TGTGCCAGCAGCTTGGTCCCAGGGCGGTACGAGCAGTACTTC; CDR3aa: CASSLVPGRYEQYF
abundance: .; d_gene: .; j_gene: TRBJ2-3; v_gene: TRBV15; CDR3nt: TGTGCCACCAGCAGAGTAGGGAAGAGCACAGATACGCAGTATTTT; CDR3aa: CATSRVGKSTDTQYF
abundance: .; d_gene: .; j_gene: TRBJ2-7; v_gene: TRBV4-2; CDR3nt: TGTGCCAGCAGCCCCCGAGGAGGGGACACCACCTCCTACGAGCAGTACTTC; CDR3aa: CASSPRGGDTTSYEQYF
abundance: .; d_gene: .; j_gene: TRBJ2-1; v_gene: TRBV29-1; CDR3nt: TGCAGCGTTCAGGGGGGAGTAGCGGGGACGTCGCCGAGCCATGAGCAGTTCTTC; CDR3aa: CSVQGGVAGTSPSHEQFF
abundance: once; d_gene: .; j_gene: TRBJ1-1; v_gene: TRBV30; CDR3nt: TGTGCCTGGAGTGACAGGGCAATGGCTTTCTTT; CDR3aa: CAWSDRAMAFF
abundance: .; d_gene: TRBD1; j_gene: TRBJ2-5; v_gene: TRBV30; CDR3nt: TGTGCCTGGTCCCGGGACAGCAAAGAGACCCAGTACTTC; CDR3aa: CAWSRDSKETQYF
abundance: few; d_gene: .; j_gene: TRBJ1-1; v_gene: TRBV6-6; CDR3nt: TGTGCCAGCAGGAACTATGCCATGAACACTGAAGCTTTCTTT; CDR3aa: CASRNYAMNTEAFF
abundance: few; d_gene: .; j_gene: TRBJ2-5; v_gene: TRBV5-1; CDR3nt: TGCGCCAGCAGCTTGGTTGCGGGACCAGGGGAGACCCAGTACTTC; CDR3aa: CASSLVAGPGETQYF
abundance: .; d_gene: TRBD1; j_gene: TRBJ2-5; v_gene: TRBV5-4; CDR3nt: TGTGCCAGCAGCCTCCAAACAGGGGGTGAGACCCAGTACTTC; CDR3aa: CASSLQTGGETQYF
abundance: .; d_gene: .; j_gene: TRBJ1-2; v_gene: TRBV25-1; CDR3nt: TGTGCCAGCAGTGGCCGACGGGGGGGCGTAGGAGGCTACACCTTC; CDR3aa: CASSGRRGGVGGYTF
abundance: once; d_gene: .; j_gene: TRBJ1-2; v_gene: TRBV29-1; CDR3nt: TGCAGCGTTCTTACGACAGAAATCTATGGCTACACCTTC; CDR3aa: CSVLTTEIYGYTF
abundance: few; d_gene: TRBD1; j_gene: TRBJ2-4; v_gene: TRBV4-1; CDR3nt: TGCGCCAGCAGCCAACCGACAGGGCCTAACATTCAGTACTTC; CDR3aa: CASSQPTGPNIQYF
abundance: few; d_gene: .; j_gene: TRBJ1-4; v_gene: TRBV5-1; CDR3nt: TGCGCCAGCAAATTTGGACACTCTACGACTAATGAAAAACTGTTTTTT; CDR3aa: CASKFGHSTTNEKLFF
abundance: .; d_gene: .; j_gene: TRBJ2-7; v_gene: TRBV30; CDR3nt: TGTGCCTGGAGTGGCTCCCTGACCTACGAGCAGTACTTC; CDR3aa: CAWSGSLTYEQYF
abundance: .; d_gene: .; j_gene: TRBJ2-5; v_gene: TRBV9; CDR3nt: TGTGCCAGCAGCGTAAGGACCGCCCCAGAGACCCAGTACTTC; CDR3aa: CASSVRTAPETQYF
abundance: few; d_gene: .; j_gene: TRBJ2-2; v_gene: TRBV19; CDR3nt: TGCGCCAGTACCTCTCAGGGAGGCACCGGGGAGCTGTTTTTT; CDR3aa: CASTSQGGTGELFF
abundance: .; d_gene: .; j_gene: TRBJ2-1; v_gene: TRBV6-1; CDR3nt: TGTGCCAGCGGAGTAGACAATGAGCAGTTCTTC; CDR3aa: CASGVDNEQFF
abundance: few; d_gene: .; j_gene: TRBJ1-2; v_gene: TRBV7-9; CDR3nt: TGTGCCAGCAGCTCCTCAGCTAACTATGGCTACACCTTC; CDR3aa: CASSSSANYGYTF
abundance: few; d_gene: TRBD2; j_gene: TRBJ2-7; v_gene: TRBV10-2; CDR3nt: TGCGCCAGCAGCGGGACTAGCGGGACCTACGAGCAGTACTTC; CDR3aa: CASSGTSGTYEQYF
abundance: few; d_gene: .; j_gene: TRBJ2-5; v_gene: TRBV5-1; CDR3nt: TGCGCCAGCAGCTTGGACTCTAAAGAGACCCAGTACTTC; CDR3aa: CASSLDSKETQYF
abundance: .; d_gene: TRBD2; j_gene: TRBJ2-7; v_gene: TRBV7-9; CDR3nt: TGTGCTGTGGGAGGGTCCAGCTCCTACGAGCAGTACTTC; CDR3aa: CAVGGSSSYEQYF
abundance: .; d_gene: .; j_gene: TRBJ1-2; v_gene: TRBV29-1; CDR3nt: TGCAGCGTTGTTAGTCAGGTAGATGGCTACACCTTC; CDR3aa: CSVVSQVDGYTF
abundance: many; d_gene: .; j_gene: TRBJ1-3; v_gene: TRBV10-3; CDR3nt: TGTGCCATCACCGACCCCACTGGCCTAGGTGGAAACACCATATATTTT; CDR3aa: CAITDPTGLGGNTIYF
abundance: few; d_gene: TRBD2; j_gene: TRBJ2-5; v_gene: TRBV7-9; CDR3nt: TGTGCCAGCAGTTCCGGACTAGCGGGACGGGAGACCCAGTACTTC; CDR3aa: CASSSGLAGRETQYF
abundance: .; d_gene: .; j_gene: TRBJ2-3; v_gene: TRBV7-2; CDR3nt: TGTGCCAGCAGCTTAGCAGCTAGCACAGATACGCAGTATTTT; CDR3aa: CASSLAASTDTQYF
abundance: .; d_gene: TRBD1; j_gene: TRBJ2-3; v_gene: TRBV11-3; CDR3nt: TGTGCCAGCAGCCAGGGGGGCACAGATACGCAGTATTTT; CDR3aa: CASSQGGTDTQYF
abundance: .; d_gene: .; j_gene: TRBJ2-2; v_gene: TRBV10-3; CDR3nt: TGTGCCATCAGGGTGCGGGAAGGTACCGGGGAGCTGTTTTTT; CDR3aa: CAIRVREGTGELFF
abundance: once; d_gene: .; j_gene: TRBJ2-3; v_gene: TRBV25-1; CDR3nt: TGTGCCAGCAGTGAAAGACTAGATACAGATACGCAGTATTTT; CDR3aa: CASSERLDTDTQYF
abundance: .; d_gene: .; j_gene: TRBJ2-1; v_gene: TRBV7-9; CDR3nt: TGTGCCAGCAGCTTAGGGGGTCGGCCGCCGGTCTTC; CDR3aa: CASSLGGRPPVF
abundance: few; d_gene: .; j_gene: TRBJ2-5; v_gene: TRBV5-1; CDR3nt: TGCGCCAGCAGCGATGCCGGGGGCCAAGAGACCCAGTACTTC; CDR3aa: CASSDAGGQETQYF